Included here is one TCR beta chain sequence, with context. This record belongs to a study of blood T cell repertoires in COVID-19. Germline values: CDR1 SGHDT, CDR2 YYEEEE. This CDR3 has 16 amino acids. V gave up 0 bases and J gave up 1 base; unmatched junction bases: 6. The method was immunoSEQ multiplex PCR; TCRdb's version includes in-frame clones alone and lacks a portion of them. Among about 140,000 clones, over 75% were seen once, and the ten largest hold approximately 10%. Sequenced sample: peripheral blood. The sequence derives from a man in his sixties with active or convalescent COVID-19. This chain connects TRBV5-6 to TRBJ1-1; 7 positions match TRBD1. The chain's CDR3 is CASSLVRAGGNTEAFF. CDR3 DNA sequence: TGTGCCAGCAGCTTGGTAAGGGCAGGGGGGAACACTGAAGCTTTCTTT.